This T cell receptor (beta chain) was retrieved from a study of blood T cell repertoires in COVID-19. The overall study: The samples span acute and convalescent COVID-19 from the United States, Italy and Spain.

V shed 2 bases and J shed 7 bases, with 8 bases lying between them. This CDR3 has 12 amino acids. Residents of approximately 25 US areas, aged about 18 to 89 years, made up the participants. Allocation to cohorts depended on clinical history reported by the participants. Generated by immunoSEQ multiplex PCR, the TCRdb table keeps only in-frame clones and is missing some. The sample has around 190,000 clones, approximately 90% seen once. The gene calls are TRBV12-3 or TRBV12-4 and TRBJ1-1; D is ambiguous. Sequences were obtained from PBMCs or T cells enriched from blood (not recorded which). The origin of this receptor is a middle-aged woman in a cohort exposed to, infected with or recovered from COVID-19 (not recorded which). CDR3 sequence (DNA): TGTGCCAGCAGTTTACCCCGTAATGAAGCTTTCTTT. The encoded protein is CASSLPRNEAFF.